Listed here are 32 T cell receptor beta chains from one sample, sequenced in a study of CD8 T cells in ankylosing spondylitis. One entry per CDR3 protein, called by TCRdb with MiXCR from the 5' RACE reads. The data show about 240,000 distinct CDR3 sequences, with around 9.2% seen just once and 6.8% held by the top ten. Sequencing input: blood, either unsorted or a sorted T cell fraction (not recorded which). The receptors were sampled from a male donor with ankylosing spondylitis or in good health (not recorded which).

This clonotype has a count of ten or more. The chain recombines TRBV6-1 with TRBJ1-2, with 9 bases aligning to TRBD1. Germline V gene data show CDR1 as MNHNS and CDR2 as SASEGT. The junction had 5 bases not matched to a gene; V was cut back by 5 bases and J by 1 base. The CDR3 is 15 amino acids. DNA for the CDR3: TGTGCCAGCAGTCAGGACAGGGGATTTAACTATGGCTACACCTTC. It is translated as CASSQDRGFNYGYTF.

V is TRBV5-4 and J is TRBJ1-4; 8 nucleotides match TRBD1. The CDR3 length is 13 residues. V shed 4 bases, J shed 8 bases, and the junction held 4 bases outside the gene matches. Germline V lookup: CDR1 SGHNT, CDR2 YYREEE (reference sequence). The CDR3 is CASSARDREKLFF. CDR3 sequence (DNA): TGTGCCAGCAGCGCCCGGGACAGGGAAAAACTGTTTTTT. The full variable domain, with the rest looked up from reference TRBV5-4 and TRBJ1-4, is ETGVTQSPTHLIKTRGQQVTLRCSSQSGHNTVSWYQQALGQGPQFIFQYYREEENGRGNFPPRFSGLQFPNYSSELNVNALELDDSALYLCASSARDREKLFFGSGTQLSVL.

This clonotype was detected many times. The chain combines TRBV20-1 with TRBJ1-1; D remains ambiguous. The CDR3 runs 13 residues. Germline CDR1 DFQATT, CDR2 SNEGSKA (reference sequence). V was shortened by 1 base and J by 0 bases, with 6 bases between the two germline ends. Here the CDR3 reads CSARGSMNTEAFF. The CDR3 DNA reads as TGCAGTGCTAGAGGGAGCATGAACACTGAAGCTTTCTTT.

This clonotype was seen ten or more times. The chain carries TRBV5-1 and TRBJ1-2, with D possibly being TRBD1 (6 bases). The V end lost 1 base, the J end lost 3 bases, and 16 bases lay between the germline ends. CDR1 is SGHRS and CDR2 is YFSETQ in the germline V gene. The CDR3 consists of 16 residues. CDR3 coding DNA: TGCGCCAGCAGCTTGTGGTTGCCAAAGGGGGACTATGGCTACACCTTC. Translated, it gives CASSLWLPKGDYGYTF. The full variable domain, its missing parts supplied by reference TRBV5-1 and TRBJ1-2, is KAGVTQTPRYLIKTRGQQVTLSCSPISGHRSVSWYQQTPGQGLQFLFEYFSETQRNKGNFPGRFSGRQFSNSRSEMNVSTLELGDSALYLCASSLWLPKGDYGYTFGSGTRLTVV.

This clonotype was counted between two and nine times. The chain is built from TRBV7-2 and TRBJ2-7, with D perhaps matching TRBD2 (5 bases). Trimming took 3 bases from V and 3 from J, leaving 15 bases between them. Germline CDR1 SGHTA, CDR2 FQGNSA. The CDR3 extends over 15 amino acids. The CDR3: CASSFQSGNHYEQYF. In DNA, the CDR3 is TGTGCCAGCAGCTTTCAATCGGGGAATCACTACGAGCAGTACTTC.

This clonotype was seen more than once but under ten times. The chain uses TRBV5-8 and TRBJ1-1; no firm D call. V was clipped by 4 bases and J by 0 bases, with 13 bases between them. The germline CDR1 and CDR2 sequences are SGHTS and YDEGEE. The CDR3 length is 15 residues. The CDR3 nucleotides are TGTGCCAGCAGCACAATACACCAAATGAACACTGAAGCTTTCTTT. It codes for CASSTIHQMNTEAFF. The variable domain in full, with the rest retrieved from reference TRBV5-8 and TRBJ1-1, is EAGVTQSPTHLIKTRGQQATLRCSPISGHTSVYWYQQALGLGLQFLLWYDEGEERNRGNFPPRFSGRQFPNYSSELNVNALELEDSALYLCASSTIHQMNTEAFFGQGTRLTVV.

This clonotype was found many times. The chain couples TRBV20-1 to TRBJ2-1; 8 bases map to TRBD2. Germline trimming cut 4 bases from V and 8 bases from J; bases unmatched to any gene: 13. CDR3 size: 15 residues. Germline V gene data show CDR1 as DFQATT and CDR2 as SNEGSKA (reference sequence). The CDR3 is CSATTSRIAGYEQFF. Written as DNA, the CDR3 is TGCAGTGCTACCACCTCCAGGATAGCGGGGTATGAGCAGTTCTTC.

This clonotype was seen repeatedly, ten times or more. The chain links TRBV4-3 to TRBJ2-6; D is unclear. From germline, CDR1 is LGHNA and CDR2 YSLEER. Deletions cut 1 base from V and 0 bases from J, with 7 bases between. This CDR3 has 16 amino acids. The CDR3 is CASSQVVPSGANVLTF. CDR3 nucleotides: TGCGCCAGCAGCCAAGTAGTCCCCTCTGGGGCCAACGTCCTGACTTTC.

This clonotype was observed many times. The chain has TRBV27 and TRBJ2-1; 7 nucleotides line up with TRBD1. The V and J ends lost 5 bases and 5 bases, in that order; junction bases with no gene match: 9. The CDR3 runs to 15 residues. The germline gives CDR1 MNHEY, CDR2 SMNVEV (reference sequence). CDR3 sequence reads: CASSPRQGWHNEQFF. DNA for the CDR3: TGTGCCAGCAGTCCCCGACAGGGATGGCACAATGAGCAGTTCTTC.

This clonotype was found many times. The gene calls are TRBV7-2 and TRBJ1-5; 8 bases line up with TRBD1. CDR1 and CDR2 from the germline V gene are SGHTA and FQGNSA. Trimming at V came to 2 bases and at J to 5 bases, leaving 2 bases not matched to a gene. CDR3 length: 14 amino acids. Here the CDR3 reads CASSLSQGDQPQHF. Here the CDR3 DNA reads TGTGCCAGCAGCTTATCACAGGGGGATCAGCCCCAGCATTTT.

Only a few counts were recorded for this clonotype. The gene calls are TRBV7-9 and TRBJ1-2; TRBD1 aligns across 12 bases. In germline, CDR1 is SEHNR, CDR2 FQNEAQ (reference sequence). CDR3 length: 16 amino acids. After removal of 6 bases from V and 7 bases from J, the junction contained 12 bases not matched to a gene. The chain's CDR3 is CASRTGTGGEKSGYTF. The CDR3 bases are TGTGCCAGCAGAACCGGGACAGGGGGCGAAAAGTCTGGCTACACCTTC.

This clonotype was found many times. The chain has TRBV12-3 or TRBV12-4 and TRBJ1-1; TRBD1 might be the D (5 bases). Trimming cost V 1 base and J 10 bases, with 7 bases left between them. The CDR3 is 11 amino acids. CDR3 DNA: TGTGCCAGCAGTTTAGGAGGGGTAGCTTTCTTT. Its protein product is CASSLGGVAFF.

This clonotype has a count of ten or more. V usage is TRBV7-2 and J usage is TRBJ2-2; 9 bases match TRBD2. J gave up 0 bases and V 5 bases, and 1 base lay outside the gene matches. This CDR3 is built from 15 residues. CDR1 is SGHTA and CDR2 is FQGNSA in the germline V gene. CDR3 in DNA: TGTGCCAGCAGCGGACTAGCGACGAACACCGGGGAGCTGTTTTTT. Its protein product is CASSGLATNTGELFF.

The sample holds one count of this clonotype. This rearrangement joins TRBV20-1 to TRBJ2-3; D is possibly TRBD1 or TRBD2 (5 bases each). The CDR3 extends over 12 amino acids. V lost 5 bases, J lost 5 bases, and 11 bases lay in between. Looked up from germline, CDR1 is DFQATT and CDR2 is SNEGSKA (reference sequence). CDR3 bases: TGCAGTGCTTGGGGCCGGGGAGATACGCAGTATTTT. It codes for CSAWGRGDTQYF.

This clonotype occurred a few times. Written as DNA, the CDR3 is TGCGCCAGCAGCTTGGCCGTCAGGGGGCTTGGCTACACCTTC. This sequence encodes CASSLAVRGLGYTF. The chain joins TRBV5-1 to TRBJ1-2, with 8 bases lining up with TRBD1. The CDR3 extends over 14 amino acids. Per germline, CDR1 SGHRS and CDR2 YFSETQ. V dropped 0 bases and J dropped 7; count of bases not matched to a gene: 5.

The J gene is TRBJ2-1, the V gene TRBV12-3 or TRBV12-4; D gene unclear. V was clipped by 3 bases and J by 0 bases, with 9 bases between them. The CDR3 loop spans 15 amino acids. The CDR3 protein is CASSFMGFSYNEQFF. The DNA of the CDR3 is TGTGCCAGCAGTTTTATGGGGTTCTCCTACAATGAGCAGTTCTTC.

This clonotype has only a few counts. The chain uses TRBV6-2 or TRBV6-3 and TRBJ2-2; 7 nucleotides line up with TRBD2. This CDR3 comprises 16 residues. Per the germline V gene, CDR1 is MNHEY and CDR2 is SVGEGT. Trimming cost V 4 bases and J 4 bases; bases outside gene matches: 9. CDR3 amino acids: CASSSLRREVTGELFF. CDR3 DNA: TGTGCCAGCAGTTCATTGAGACGGGAGGTCACCGGGGAGCTGTTTTTT.

This clonotype was detected ten times or more. This chain uses TRBV29-1 with TRBJ1-2; D is unclear. V lost 4 bases to trimming and J lost 0 bases, with 12 bases between them. Germline CDR1 and CDR2: SQVTM and ANQGSEA. The CDR3 contains 14 residues. The CDR3 coding sequence is TGCAGCGTTGTGCAGAACTCGGCTAACTATGGCTACACCTTC. It translates to CSVVQNSANYGYTF.

This clonotype was recorded at least ten times. In nucleotides, the CDR3 is TGTGCCAGTATGGTAACTGGATTGGGGTATGAAAAACTGTTTTTT. Translating gives CASMVTGLGYEKLFF. The chain is built from TRBV19 and TRBJ1-4, with D hard to call. The CDR3 runs 15 residues. Germline loops: CDR1 LNHDA, CDR2 SQIVND (reference sequence). The germline V and J ends were trimmed by 7 bases and 6 bases, with 18 bases remaining between them.

Notes on this clonotype: This could be a read error, since a much larger clone is one nucleotide away. The CDR3 coding sequence is TGCAGTGCTAGACAGGGGGCGCGAGATGGAAACATCATATATTTT. This sequence encodes CSARQGARDGNIIYF. The V and J genes are TRBV20-1 and TRBJ1-3; 8 bases agree with TRBD1. The germline gives CDR1 DFQATT, CDR2 SNEGSKA (reference sequence). The CDR3 extends over 15 amino acids.

About this clonotype itself: A much bigger clone sits one base away, suggesting this may be a read error. The CDR3 coding sequence is TGCGCCAGTACCGGAGGGTTAATTAACAATGAGCGGTTCTTC. It encodes CASTGGLINNERFF. V is TRBV5-1 and J is TRBJ2-1; a possible D gene is TRBD2 (6 bases). Germline-derived CDR1 and CDR2 are SGHRS and YFSETQ. This CDR3 is 14 amino acids long.

This clonotype has at least ten counts. The V and J genes are TRBV9 and TRBJ2-1; TRBD2 matches at 7 bases. The CDR3 sequence is 15 residues long. J was trimmed by 6 bases and V by 4 bases; bases with no gene match: 10. Germline V gene sequence: CDR1 SGDLS, CDR2 YYNGEE. DNA of the CDR3: TGTGCCAGCAGCACGGGGGGTCCTACGGGCAATGAGCAGTTCTTC. Its translation: CASSTGGPTGNEQFF. Complete variable domain (other parts from reference TRBV9 and TRBJ2-1): DSGVTQTPKHLITATGQRVTLRCSPRSGDLSVYWYQQSLDQGLQFLIQYYNGEERAKGNILERFSAQQFPDLHSELNLSSLELGDSALYFCASSTGGPTGNEQFFGPGTRLTVL.

Ten or more counts support this clonotype. The chain is built from TRBV4-3 and TRBJ1-1; possible D gene TRBD1, 6 bases. This CDR3 comprises 12 residues. V was clipped by 1 base and J by 8 bases, with 8 bases between them. CDR1 LGHNA and CDR2 YSLEER come from the germline V gene. CDR3 nucleotide sequence: TGCGCCAGCAGCCAAGGAGACAGGGAAGCTTTCTTT. It specifies CASSQGDREAFF.

This clonotype occurred many times. V usage is TRBV5-1 and J usage is TRBJ2-3; 10 positions match TRBD1. The CDR3 runs to 16 residues. V was pared by 2 bases and J by 2 bases, with 5 bases of the junction left unmatched. Per germline, CDR1 SGHRS and CDR2 YFSETQ. The DNA of the CDR3 is TGCGCCAGCAGCTTAGAGACAGGGGGCCTCACAGATACGCAGTATTTT. It translates to CASSLETGGLTDTQYF.

This clonotype was seen a few times. This sequence joins TRBV5-1 and TRBJ2-5, with D unresolved. CDR1 and CDR2 from the germline V gene are SGHRS and YFSETQ. Trimming shortened V by 1 base and J by 3 bases, and 7 bases separated the two germline ends. This CDR3 has 13 residues. CDR3 bases: TGCGCCAGCAGCTTGTTAGCAGAAGAGACCCAGTACTTC. Protein product: CASSLLAEETQYF.

At least ten counts were recorded for this clonotype. The chain recombines TRBV6-5 with TRBJ2-1, with 8 nucleotides matching TRBD2. Germline V gene lookup returns CDR1 MNHEY and CDR2 SVGAGI. The V and J ends lost 4 bases and 7 bases, in that order; junction bases with no gene match: 15. This CDR3 is 17 amino acids long. The CDR3 reads CASSSRLAGGGRNEQFF. Written as DNA, the CDR3 is TGTGCCAGCAGTTCCCGCCTGGCGGGGGGAGGTCGGAATGAGCAGTTCTTC.

About this clonotype itself: With a much larger clone just one base away, this may be a read error. The V call is TRBV6-1, the J call TRBJ2-5, with TRBD1 matching 8 bases. The CDR3 spans 14 residues. Per the germline V gene, CDR1 is MNHNS and CDR2 is SASEGT. CDR3 loop: CASSRQGPGETQSF. The CDR3 nucleotides read TGTGCCAGCAGTAGACAGGGGCCAGGAGAGACCCAGTCCTTC.

About this clonotype: With a much larger clone just one base away, this may be a read error. The chain has TRBV25-1 and TRBJ1-2, with a tentative D call TRBD1 (6 bases). Germline CDR1 and CDR2: MGHDK and SYGVNS. Trimming shortened V by 1 base and J by 8 bases, and 17 bases separated the two germline ends. CDR3 length: 15 residues. The CDR3 nucleotides are TGTGCCAGCAGTGAATCGCGGGGGGACATTCGCGGCTACACCTTC. Translating gives CASSESRGDIRGYTF.

This clonotype was counted ten times or more. This chain joins TRBV7-2 and TRBJ2-1; no firm D call. The CDR3 runs 12 residues. CDR1 SGHTA and CDR2 FQGNSA come from the germline V gene. Trimming stripped 3 bases from V and 7 bases from J, with 7 bases between. The CDR3 here is CASSFGPNEQFF. DNA for the CDR3: TGTGCCAGCAGCTTCGGGCCGAATGAGCAGTTCTTC.

This clonotype turned up a few times. This sequence joins TRBV20-1 and TRBJ2-7; D might be TRBD2 (5 bases). Trimming removed 6 bases from V and 5 bases from J, with 11 bases in between. CDR3 length: 11 amino acids. Germline CDR1 reads DFQATT; CDR2 reads SNEGSKA (reference sequence). The CDR3 DNA follows: TGCAGTGCGCCGCTAGCCGACGAGCAGTACTTC. Translated: CSAPLADEQYF.

The gene calls are TRBV5-1 and TRBJ2-5; D not certain. Trimming took 1 base from V and 5 from J, leaving 9 bases between them. Germline V gene lookup returns CDR1 SGHRS and CDR2 YFSETQ. The CDR3 runs to 13 residues. The CDR3 nucleotides read TGCGCCAGCAGCTTGCCTGAGGCGGAGACCCAGTACTTC. Amino acid sequence: CASSLPEAETQYF.

V and J are TRBV18 and TRBJ2-7; possible D gene TRBD2, 6 bases. Trimming removed 4 bases from V and 6 bases from J, with 16 bases in between. CDR1 KGHSH and CDR2 LQKENI come from the germline V gene. The CDR3 spans 14 residues. This CDR3 reads CASSQRLLGSEQYF. The CDR3 DNA reads as TGTGCCAGCTCACAGCGACTCCTCGGGAGCGAGCAGTACTTC.